This T cell receptor (beta chain) came from a study of shared clonotypes between healthy human individuals. Study-wide findings and caveats: The expectation was that sequencing depth would affect clonotype sharing among donors. Clonotypes shared by all four sorted-subset donors had higher generation probabilities than non-shared clonotypes.

CDR3 size: 16 residues. CD8 cells regarded as naive lacked CD45RO, were positively chosen for CCR7, and omitted terminally differentiated effector memory CD45RA+ cells. Only one count was recorded for this clone. Its specificity is unknown. Deep-level settings were used for running the assay. Around 32,000 T cell genomes, or approximately 190 ng DNA, went into the sorted-subset replicate PCRs. Measured with immunoSEQ multiplex PCR; TCRdb has only the in-frame clones, and not every one. The repertoire has some 2 million clones, over 85% of them found once; the top ten carry 1.2%. V and J are TRBV21-1 and TRBJ1-2; the table's D gene call, TRBD1, was not cross checked with the DNA. TRBV21-1 is a listed pseudogene. The clonotype was recovered from a man aged 18 to 30 in good health. The specimen sequenced was naive CD8+ T cells sorted from blood. The CDR3 sequence: CASGPQRTDTSYGYTF. CDR3 bases: TGTGCCAGCGGCCCTCAGAGGACAGACACCAGCTATGGCTACACCTTC.